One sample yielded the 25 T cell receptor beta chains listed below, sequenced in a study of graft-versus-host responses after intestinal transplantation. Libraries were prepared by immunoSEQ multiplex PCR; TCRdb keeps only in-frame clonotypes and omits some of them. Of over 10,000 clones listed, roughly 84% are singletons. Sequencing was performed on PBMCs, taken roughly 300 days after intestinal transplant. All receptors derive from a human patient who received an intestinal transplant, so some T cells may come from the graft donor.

As DNA, the CDR3 is TGTGCCAGCAGTGTGGGGGGCGCGACCTACGAGCAGTACTTC. Encoded protein: CASSVGGATYEQYF. The genes are TRBV2 and TRBJ2-7, with D perhaps assigned TRBD1 or TRBD2 (6 bases each). The ends were cut back, 4 bases at V and 2 bases at J, with 12 bases in the middle. The CDR3 has 14 residues. Germline CDR1 SNHLY, CDR2 FYNNEI.

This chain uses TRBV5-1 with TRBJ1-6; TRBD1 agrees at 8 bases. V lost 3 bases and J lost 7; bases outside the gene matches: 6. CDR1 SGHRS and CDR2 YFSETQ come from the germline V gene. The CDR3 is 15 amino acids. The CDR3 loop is CASSYSGGGNSPLHF. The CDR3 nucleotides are TGCGCCAGCAGCTATTCAGGGGGCGGAAATTCACCCCTCCACTTT.

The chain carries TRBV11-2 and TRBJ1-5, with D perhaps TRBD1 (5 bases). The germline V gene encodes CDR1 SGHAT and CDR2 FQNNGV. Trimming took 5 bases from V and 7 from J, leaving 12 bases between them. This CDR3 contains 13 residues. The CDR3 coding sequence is TGTGCCAGCAGCACCCGACAGCGGCAGCCCCAGCATTTT. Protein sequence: CASSTRQRQPQHF.

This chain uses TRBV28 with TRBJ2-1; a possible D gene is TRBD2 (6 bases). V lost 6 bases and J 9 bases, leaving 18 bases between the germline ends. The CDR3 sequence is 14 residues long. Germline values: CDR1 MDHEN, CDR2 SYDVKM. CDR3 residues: CASSGGLGRFEQFF. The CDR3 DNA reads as TGTGCCAGCAGCGGTGGACTGGGGAGGTTTGAGCAGTTCTTC.

In DNA form, the CDR3 reads TGCGCCAGCAGCCAAGAACAGTACAATGAGCAGTTCTTC. As protein: CASSQEQYNEQFF. V gene TRBV4-3 combines with J gene TRBJ2-1; D gene uncertain. Germline-derived CDR1 and CDR2 are LGHNA and YSLEER. CDR3 length: 13 amino acids. Trimming pared 0 bases from V and 4 bases from J, leaving 4 bases between.

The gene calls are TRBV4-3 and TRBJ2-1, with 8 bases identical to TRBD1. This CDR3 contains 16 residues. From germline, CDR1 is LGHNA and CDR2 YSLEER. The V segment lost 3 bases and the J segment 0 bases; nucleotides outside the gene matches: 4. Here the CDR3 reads CASSQETGGSYNEQFF. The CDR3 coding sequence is TGCGCCAGCAGCCAGGAAACAGGGGGCTCCTACAATGAGCAGTTCTTC.

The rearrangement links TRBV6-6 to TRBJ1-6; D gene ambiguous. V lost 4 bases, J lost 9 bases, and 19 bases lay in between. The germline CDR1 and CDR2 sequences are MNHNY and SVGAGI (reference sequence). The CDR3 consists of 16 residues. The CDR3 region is CASSSSSGGGGSPLHF. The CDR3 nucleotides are TGTGCCAGCAGTTCCTCTAGCGGCGGAGGCGGTTCACCCCTCCACTTT.

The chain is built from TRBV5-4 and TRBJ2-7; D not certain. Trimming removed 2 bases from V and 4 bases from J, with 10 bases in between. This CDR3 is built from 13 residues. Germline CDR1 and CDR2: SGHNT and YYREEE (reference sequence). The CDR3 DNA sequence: TGTGCCAGCAGCTTTCCTGATACTTACGAGCAGTACTTC. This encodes CASSFPDTYEQYF.

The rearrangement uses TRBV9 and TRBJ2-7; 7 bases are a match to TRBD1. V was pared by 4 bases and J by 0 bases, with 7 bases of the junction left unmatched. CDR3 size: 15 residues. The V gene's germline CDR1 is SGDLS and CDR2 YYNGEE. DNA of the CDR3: TGTGCCAGCAGCCGGGGACAGTTAGACTCCTACGAGCAGTACTTC. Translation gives CASSRGQLDSYEQYF.

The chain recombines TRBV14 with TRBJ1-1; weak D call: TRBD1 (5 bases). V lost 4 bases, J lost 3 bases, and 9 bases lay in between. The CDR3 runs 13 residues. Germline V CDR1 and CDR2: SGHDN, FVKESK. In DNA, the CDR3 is TGTGCCAGCAGCCCGGGGGGGGACACTGAAGCTTTCTTT. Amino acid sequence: CASSPGGDTEAFF.

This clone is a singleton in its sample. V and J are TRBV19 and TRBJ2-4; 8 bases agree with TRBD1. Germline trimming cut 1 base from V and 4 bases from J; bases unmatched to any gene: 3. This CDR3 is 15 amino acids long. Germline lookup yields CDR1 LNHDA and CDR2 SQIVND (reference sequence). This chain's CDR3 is CASSIGGQEKNIQYF. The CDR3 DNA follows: TGTGCCAGTAGTATAGGGGGACAGGAAAAAAACATTCAGTACTTC.

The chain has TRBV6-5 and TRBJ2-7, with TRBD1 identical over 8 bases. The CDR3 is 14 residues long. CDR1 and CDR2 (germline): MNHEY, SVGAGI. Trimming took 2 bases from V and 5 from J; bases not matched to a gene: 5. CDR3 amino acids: CASSYKDREHEQYF. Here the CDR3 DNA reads TGTGCCAGCAGTTACAAGGACAGGGAGCACGAGCAGTACTTC.

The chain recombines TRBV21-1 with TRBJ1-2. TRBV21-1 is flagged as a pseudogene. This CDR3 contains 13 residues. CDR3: CASSPLGGGGYTF. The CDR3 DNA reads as TGTGCCAGCAGCCCCCTAGGAGGGGGAGGCTACACCTTC.

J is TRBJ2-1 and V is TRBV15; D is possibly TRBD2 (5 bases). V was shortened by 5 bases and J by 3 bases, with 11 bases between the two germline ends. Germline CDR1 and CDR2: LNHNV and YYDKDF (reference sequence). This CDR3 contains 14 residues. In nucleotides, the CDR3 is TGTGCCACCAGCGGAGGACTGGTCTACAATGAGCAGTTCTTC. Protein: CATSGGLVYNEQFF.

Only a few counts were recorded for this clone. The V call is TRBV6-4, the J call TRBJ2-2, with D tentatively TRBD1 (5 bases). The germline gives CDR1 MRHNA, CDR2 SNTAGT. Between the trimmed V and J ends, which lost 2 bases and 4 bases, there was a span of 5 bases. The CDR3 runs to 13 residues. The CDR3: CASSDRGTGELFF. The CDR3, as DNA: TGTGCCAGCAGTGACAGGGGCACCGGGGAGCTGTTTTTT.

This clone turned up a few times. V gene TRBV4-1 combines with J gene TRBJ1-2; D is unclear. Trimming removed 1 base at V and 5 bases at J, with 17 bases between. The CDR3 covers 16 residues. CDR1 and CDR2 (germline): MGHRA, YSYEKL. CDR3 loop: CASSQVEDWWGYGYTF. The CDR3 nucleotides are TGCGCCAGCAGCCAAGTCGAAGACTGGTGGGGATATGGCTACACCTTC.

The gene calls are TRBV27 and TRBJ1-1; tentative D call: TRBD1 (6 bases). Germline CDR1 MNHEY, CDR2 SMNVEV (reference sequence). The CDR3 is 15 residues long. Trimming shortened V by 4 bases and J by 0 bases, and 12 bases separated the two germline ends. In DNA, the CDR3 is TGTGCCAGCAGTTACCGGGGGCAAATGAACACTGAAGCTTTCTTT. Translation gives CASSYRGQMNTEAFF.

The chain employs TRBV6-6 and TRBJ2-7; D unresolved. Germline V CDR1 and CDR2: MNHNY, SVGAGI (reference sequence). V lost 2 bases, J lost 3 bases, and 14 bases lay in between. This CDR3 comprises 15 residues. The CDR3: CASSYKGRGIYEQYF. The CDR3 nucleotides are TGTGCCAGCAGTTACAAGGGCCGTGGGATCTACGAGCAGTACTTC.

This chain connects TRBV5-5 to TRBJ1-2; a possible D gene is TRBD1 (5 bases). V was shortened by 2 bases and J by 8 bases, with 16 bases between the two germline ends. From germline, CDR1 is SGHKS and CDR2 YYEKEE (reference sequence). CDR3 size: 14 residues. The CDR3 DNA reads TGTGCCAGCAGCTTCCCGGGCGGGGCGCGGGGCTACACCTTC. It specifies CASSFPGGARGYTF.

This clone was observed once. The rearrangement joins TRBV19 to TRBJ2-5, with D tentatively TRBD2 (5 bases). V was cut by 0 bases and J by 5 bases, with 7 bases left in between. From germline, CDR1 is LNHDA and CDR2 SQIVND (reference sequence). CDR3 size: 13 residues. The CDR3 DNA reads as TGTGCCAGTAGTATAGATCCGGGGGAGACCCAGTACTTC. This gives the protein CASSIDPGETQYF.

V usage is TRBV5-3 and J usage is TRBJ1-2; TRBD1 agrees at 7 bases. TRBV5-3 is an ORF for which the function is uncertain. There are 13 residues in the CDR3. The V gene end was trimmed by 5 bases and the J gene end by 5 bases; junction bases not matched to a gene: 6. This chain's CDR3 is CARSQQGRYGYTF. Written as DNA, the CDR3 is TGTGCCAGAAGTCAACAGGGGCGGTATGGCTACACCTTC.

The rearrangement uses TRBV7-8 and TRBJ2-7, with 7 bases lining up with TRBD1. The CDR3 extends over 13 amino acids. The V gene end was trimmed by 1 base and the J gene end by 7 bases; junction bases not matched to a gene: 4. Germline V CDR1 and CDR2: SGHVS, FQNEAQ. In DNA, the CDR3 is TGTGCCAGCAGCTTAGACAGGGGTAATGAGCAGTACTTC. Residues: CASSLDRGNEQYF. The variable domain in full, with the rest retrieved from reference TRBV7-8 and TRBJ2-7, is GAGVSQSPRYKVAKRGQDVALRCDPISGHVSLFWYQQALGQGPEFLTYFQNEAQLDKSGLPSDRFFAERPEGSVSTLKIQRTQQEDSAVYLCASSLDRGNEQYFGPGTRLTVT.

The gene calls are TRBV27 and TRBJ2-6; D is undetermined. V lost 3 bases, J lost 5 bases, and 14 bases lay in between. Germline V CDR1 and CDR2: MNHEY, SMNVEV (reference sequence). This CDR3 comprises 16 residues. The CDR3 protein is CASSFMADQWANVLTF. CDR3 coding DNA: TGTGCCAGCAGTTTTATGGCCGATCAGTGGGCCAACGTCCTGACTTTC.

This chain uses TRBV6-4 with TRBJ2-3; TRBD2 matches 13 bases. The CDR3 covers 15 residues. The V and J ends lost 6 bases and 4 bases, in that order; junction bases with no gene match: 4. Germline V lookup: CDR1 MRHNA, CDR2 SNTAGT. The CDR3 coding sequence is TGTGCCAGCAGGCCACTAGCGGGAGGGTCAGATACGCAGTATTTT. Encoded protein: CASRPLAGGSDTQYF.

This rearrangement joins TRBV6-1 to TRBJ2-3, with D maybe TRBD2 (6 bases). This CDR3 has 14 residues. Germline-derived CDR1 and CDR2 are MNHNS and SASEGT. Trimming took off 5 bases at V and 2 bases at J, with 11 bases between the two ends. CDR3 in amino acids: CASSRRELTDTQYF. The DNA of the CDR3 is TGTGCCAGCAGTAGGCGGGAACTCACAGATACGCAGTATTTT.